The clone carrying this TCR beta chain was recorded many times. Its antigen is still unknown. The CDR3 runs 15 residues. From germline, CDR1 is DFQATT and CDR2 SNEGSKA (reference sequence). Losses at the gene ends were 4 bases for V and 3 bases for J; bases not matched to a gene: 7. The data were taken from a study of T-cell reconstitution after alpha-beta-depleted transplantation in children. Findings and caveats of the study: About two months after transplant, alpha-beta T cells reportedly came from several hundred expanded graft clones. Some patients' high day-60 TCRbeta diversity was attributed to recipient cells surviving conditioning. Counts and diversity of T cells one year after transplant came mostly from newly produced T cells.

Unique molecular identifiers were incorporated during preparation of the TCRbeta library. TCRdb reprocessed the PCR reads via MiXCR and lists one record per CDR3 protein. Of hundreds of thousands of distinct CDR3 sequences in the sample, around 12% were seen once. The sequences come from PBMCs, collected before TCRalphabeta/CD19-depleted stem cell transplant. The J gene is TRBJ2-7, the V gene TRBV20-1, with 12 bases aligning to TRBD2. This receptor was identified in a girl between 2 and 10 years old with congenital amegakaryocytic thrombocytopenia, due to receive a stem cell transplant. The CDR3 here is CSATGTSGLSYEQYF. Written as DNA, the CDR3 is TGCAGTGCTACCGGGACTAGCGGGTTAAGCTACGAGCAGTACTTC.